The 11 T cell receptor beta chains below come from one sample, sequenced in a study of blood T cell repertoires in COVID-19. The table came from immunoSEQ multiplex PCR; TCRdb's copy has only in-frame clones and leaves some out. Here the sample spans roughly 700,000 clones, 85% to 90% being singletons. Specimen: peripheral blood. The receptors were sampled from a woman aged 18-29 years with acute or convalescent COVID-19.

The rearrangement joins TRBV2 to TRBJ2-5, with TRBD1 identical over 9 bases. Looked up from germline, CDR1 is SNHLY and CDR2 is FYNNEI. This CDR3 has 13 residues. J gave up 5 bases and V 5 bases, and 3 bases lay outside the gene matches. This CDR3 is CASSQDRGETQYF. The CDR3 DNA is TGTGCCAGCAGTCAAGACAGGGGGGAGACCCAGTACTTC.

The rearrangement joins TRBV29-1 to TRBJ1-2; a possible D gene is TRBD1 (5 bases). The length of the CDR3 is 10 residues. Germline loops: CDR1 SQVTM, CDR2 ANQGSEA. Trimming took off 3 bases at V and 13 bases at J, with 12 bases between the two ends. This CDR3 reads CSVEEGRSTF. The CDR3, as DNA: TGCAGCGTTGAGGAGGGACGTAGCACCTTC.

This sequence joins TRBV4-3 and TRBJ1-5; D call uncertain. CDR1 and CDR2 (germline): LGHNA, YSLEER. The CDR3 sequence is 13 residues long. The V gene lost 0 bases and the J gene lost 5 bases, with 5 bases spanning the gap. CDR3 protein: CASSQEEYQPQHF. The CDR3, as DNA: TGCGCCAGCAGCCAAGAAGAGTATCAGCCCCAGCATTTT.

V usage is TRBV6-2 or TRBV6-3 and J usage is TRBJ1-1, with D hard to call. V lost 0 bases and J lost 4, with 9 bases in between. CDR3 size: 14 residues. Per germline, CDR1 MNHEY and CDR2 SVGEGT. The CDR3 sequence is CASSYSLLSTEAFF. In DNA form, the CDR3 reads TGTGCCAGCAGTTACTCTCTCTTGAGCACTGAAGCTTTCTTT.

V gene TRBV10-3 combines with J gene TRBJ1-4; tentatively, D is TRBD1 (5 bases). Germline loops: CDR1 ENHRY, CDR2 SYGVKD. V shed 1 base and J shed 7 bases, with 10 bases lying between them. The CDR3 contains 14 residues. CDR3 amino acids: CAISEFRAGEKLFF. The CDR3 bases are TGTGCCATCAGTGAGTTCAGGGCTGGTGAAAAACTGTTTTTT.

This chain connects TRBV13 to TRBJ2-7; 12 nucleotides align to TRBD1. There are 15 residues in the CDR3. J was trimmed by 7 bases and V by 5 bases; bases with no gene match: 9. Germline CDR1 is PRHDT and CDR2 is FYEKMQ (reference sequence). In nucleotides, the CDR3 is TGTGCCAGCAGCCCACCGGGACAGGGGGCGGGAGAGCAGTACTTC. Its translation: CASSPPGQGAGEQYF.

The chain carries TRBV7-2 and TRBJ2-2, with D possibly matching TRBD1 (5 bases). Trimming removed 1 base at V and 6 bases at J, with 12 bases between. The CDR3 consists of 15 residues. Germline V gene sequence: CDR1 SGHTA, CDR2 FQGNSA. The CDR3 here is CASSLVPGWAGELFF. In DNA, the CDR3 is TGTGCCAGCAGCTTAGTACCAGGGTGGGCCGGGGAGCTGTTTTTT.

This clone was recorded a few times. The rearrangement uses TRBV10-1 and TRBJ2-7, with D perhaps matching TRBD1 (6 bases). V gave up 4 bases and J gave up 2 bases, with 12 bases separating them. Germline CDR1 reads WNHNN; CDR2 reads SYGVQD (reference sequence). This CDR3 is built from 14 residues. This chain's CDR3 is CASSGGRGPYEQYF. Here the CDR3 DNA reads TGCGCCAGCAGTGGGGGCAGGGGCCCCTACGAGCAGTACTTC.

The CDR3 loop reads CAWNSGSRWGNQPQHF. Written as DNA, the CDR3 is TGTGCCTGGAATTCGGGGAGTCGGTGGGGCAATCAGCCCCAGCATTTT. This chain connects TRBV30 to TRBJ1-5, with unresolved D. Trimming left V 4 bases short and J 2 bases short, with 18 bases between. Germline CDR1 reads GTSNPN; CDR2 reads SVGIG (reference sequence). The CDR3 is made up of 16 amino acids.

The CDR3 reads CASRGPTSGAKETQYF. The CDR3 DNA follows: TGCGCCAGCCGCGGCCCCACTAGCGGGGCAAAAGAGACCCAGTACTTC. This chain links TRBV5-1 with TRBJ2-5; TRBD2 aligns across 10 bases. The V segment lost 7 bases and the J segment 3 bases; nucleotides outside the gene matches: 12. This CDR3 is built from 16 residues. CDR1 and CDR2 (germline): SGHRS, YFSETQ.

The gene calls are TRBV5-1 and TRBJ1-1, with D possibly TRBD1 on 5 matching bases. This CDR3 contains 11 residues. The germline gives CDR1 SGHRS, CDR2 YFSETQ. Trimming removed 4 bases from V and 6 bases from J, with 7 bases in between. CDR3 in DNA: TGCGCCAGCAGCAGGGGTCCTGAAGCTTTCTTT. It yields the protein CASSRGPEAFF.